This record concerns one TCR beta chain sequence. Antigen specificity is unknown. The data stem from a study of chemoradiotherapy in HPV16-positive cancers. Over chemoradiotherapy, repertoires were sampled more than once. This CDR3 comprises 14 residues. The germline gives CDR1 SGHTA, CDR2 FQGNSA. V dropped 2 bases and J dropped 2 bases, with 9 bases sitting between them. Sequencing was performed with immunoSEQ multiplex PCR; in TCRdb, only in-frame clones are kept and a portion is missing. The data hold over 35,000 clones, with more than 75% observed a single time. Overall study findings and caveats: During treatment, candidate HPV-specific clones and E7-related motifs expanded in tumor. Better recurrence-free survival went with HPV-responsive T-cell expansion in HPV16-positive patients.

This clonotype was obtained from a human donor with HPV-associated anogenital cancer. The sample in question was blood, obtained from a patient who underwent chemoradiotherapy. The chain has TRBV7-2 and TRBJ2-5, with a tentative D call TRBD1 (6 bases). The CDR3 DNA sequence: TGTGCCAGCAGCTTACAAGGGGGACAAGAGACCCAGTACTTC. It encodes CASSLQGGQETQYF.